This T cell receptor (beta chain) is drawn from a study of cytomegalovirus exposure and HLA in healthy donors. Healthy donors of bone marrow made up the group. With respect to this clone: The antigen is not known.

The CDR3 loop spans 16 amino acids. With V trimmed by 4 bases and J by 3 bases, 8 bases remained unmatched. CDR1 SGHNT and CDR2 YENEEA come from the germline V gene. Study findings and constraints: Testing in vitro showed a few CMV-associated chains specific for CMV antigens. Sequencing probably produced one cluster of sequence variants that were highly shared. The study found most TCR sequences rare, yet found some public TCRs in many donors.

The primer mix had 60 Vbeta and 13 Jbeta primers. Generated by immunoSEQ multiplex PCR, the TCRdb table keeps only in-frame clones and is missing some. The top ten hold roughly 4.9% of the sample, which has 70,000 to 90,000 clones, roughly two thirds seen once. The sequence came from a man aged 55 to 70 in good health and CMV-seropositive. The material sequenced was PBMCs. The rearrangement links TRBV11-3 to TRBJ2-3; 9 bases match TRBD2. CDR3 coding DNA: TGTGCCAGCAGCTCCGGCGGGGGGGCTGGGACAGATACGCAGTATTTT. It specifies CASSSGGGAGTDTQYF.